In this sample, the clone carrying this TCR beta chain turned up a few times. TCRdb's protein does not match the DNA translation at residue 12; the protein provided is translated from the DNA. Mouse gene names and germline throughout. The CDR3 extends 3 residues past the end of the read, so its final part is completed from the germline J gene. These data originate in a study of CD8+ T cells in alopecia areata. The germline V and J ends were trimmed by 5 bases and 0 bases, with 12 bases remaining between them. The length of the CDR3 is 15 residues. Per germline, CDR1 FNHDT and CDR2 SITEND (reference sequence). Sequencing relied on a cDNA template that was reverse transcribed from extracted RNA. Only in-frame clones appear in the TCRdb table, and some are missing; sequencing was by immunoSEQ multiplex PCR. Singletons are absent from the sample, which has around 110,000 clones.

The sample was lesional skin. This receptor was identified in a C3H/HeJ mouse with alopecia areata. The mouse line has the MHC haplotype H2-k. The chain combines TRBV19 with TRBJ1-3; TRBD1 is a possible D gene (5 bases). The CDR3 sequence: CASSRTKNSGNTLYF. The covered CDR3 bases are TGTGCCAGCAGCCGGACAAAAAATTCTGGAAATACG.